This is a list of T cell receptor beta chains from one sample in a study of Ad26.COV2.S vaccination and SARS-CoV-2 variants. Repertoires were generated with immunoSEQ multiplex PCR, while TCRdb's copy carries only in-frame clones and drops some. The sample consists of about 480,000 clones, approximately 88% of them appearing once. The sequenced sample was peripheral blood, obtained in a trial of Ad26.COV2.S vaccine versus placebo. These receptors were collected from a person aged 18-60 years who received the Ad26.COV2.S COVID-19 vaccine or a placebo. CDR3s include the opening cysteine and the closing phenylalanine or tryptophan. The D gene is left open where the match is weak. Only some rows state a clone size, as once, few, many or a class for expanded clones.

clone size: -; D gene: TRBD2; J gene: TRBJ2-7; V gene: TRBV11-2; CDR3 protein: CASSPQGLAGGAYF; CDR3 DNA: TGTGCCAGCAGCCCCCAAGGACTAGCGGGAGGGGCGTACTTC
clone size: few; D gene: -; J gene: TRBJ1-4; V gene: TRBV7-9; CDR3 protein: CASSLDVGEKLFF; CDR3 DNA: TGTGCCAGCAGCTTGGACGTTGGGGAAAAACTGTTTTTT
clone size: -; D gene: -; J gene: TRBJ1-1; V gene: TRBV27; CDR3 protein: CASRDRGRKSAFF; CDR3 DNA: TGTGCCAGCAGGGACCGGGGGCGGAAATCAGCTTTCTTT
clone size: -; D gene: TRBD2; J gene: TRBJ2-3; V gene: TRBV13; CDR3 protein: CASRRAGGKTQYF; CDR3 DNA: TGTGCCAGCAGACGAGCGGGAGGTAAGACGCAGTATTTT
clone size: -; D gene: -; J gene: TRBJ2-3; V gene: TRBV23-1; CDR3 protein: CAGRRDTQTDTQYF; CDR3 DNA: TGCGCCGGCCGCCGGGACACCCAGACAGATACGCAGTATTTT
clone size: -; D gene: -; J gene: TRBJ1-1; V gene: TRBV15; CDR3 protein: CATSQSSRNTEAFF; CDR3 DNA: TGTGCCACCAGCCAGTCATCAAGAAACACTGAAGCTTTCTTT
clone size: -; D gene: -; J gene: TRBJ2-3; V gene: TRBV7-4; CDR3 protein: CASSQRVGTDTQYF; CDR3 DNA: TGTGCCAGCAGCCAGAGGGTCGGCACAGATACGCAGTATTTT
clone size: -; D gene: TRBD1; J gene: TRBJ1-5; V gene: TRBV10-2; CDR3 protein: CASTDRDNQPQHF; CDR3 DNA: TGCGCCAGTACGGACAGGGACAATCAGCCCCAGCATTTT
clone size: -; D gene: -; J gene: TRBJ2-3; V gene: TRBV11-3; CDR3 protein: CASSASDTQYF; CDR3 DNA: TGTGCCAGCAGCGCTTCAGATACGCAGTATTTT
clone size: -; D gene: -; J gene: TRBJ1-5; V gene: TRBV19; CDR3 protein: CASSNVRIASQPQHF; CDR3 DNA: TGTGCCAGTAGTAATGTCAGGATAGCGTCTCAGCCCCAGCATTTT
clone size: -; D gene: -; J gene: TRBJ1-2; V gene: TRBV4-3; CDR3 protein: CASSRERTYGYTF; CDR3 DNA: TGCGCCAGCAGCCGTGAGAGGACCTATGGCTACACCTTC
clone size: -; D gene: TRBD1; J gene: TRBJ1-5; V gene: TRBV28; CDR3 protein: CASSVLDRAQPQHF; CDR3 DNA: TGTGCCAGCAGTGTTCTCGACAGGGCCCAGCCCCAGCATTTT
clone size: -; D gene: -; J gene: TRBJ2-1; V gene: TRBV28; CDR3 protein: CATRLSGLEQFF; CDR3 DNA: TGTGCCACCAGACTTTCGGGACTCGAGCAGTTCTTC
clone size: few; D gene: -; J gene: TRBJ1-2; V gene: TRBV7-2; CDR3 protein: CASSRTYYGYTF; CDR3 DNA: TGTGCCAGCAGCCGGACCTACTATGGCTACACCTTC
clone size: once; D gene: -; J gene: TRBJ2-1; V gene: TRBV18; CDR3 protein: CASSPMRDSYNEQFF; CDR3 DNA: TGTGCCAGCTCACCAATGCGGGACTCCTACAATGAGCAGTTCTTC
clone size: -; D gene: -; J gene: TRBJ1-5; V gene: TRBV21-1; CDR3 protein: CASSAPSGWGNQPQHF; CDR3 DNA: TGTGCCAGCAGCGCTCCCTCAGGGTGGGGCAATCAGCCCCAGCATTTT
clone size: -; D gene: -; J gene: TRBJ2-7; V gene: TRBV6-2/TRBV6-3; CDR3 protein: CASSYSRLRDKHYEQYF; CDR3 DNA: TGTGCCAGCAGTTACTCGAGACTCCGGGACAAACACTACGAGCAGTACTTC
clone size: once; D gene: -; J gene: TRBJ2-5; V gene: TRBV28; CDR3 protein: CASSLQGRTAQETQYF; CDR3 DNA: TGTGCCAGCAGTTTACAGGGAAGGACAGCCCAAGAGACCCAGTACTTC
clone size: -; D gene: -; J gene: TRBJ2-1; V gene: TRBV5-8; CDR3 protein: CASNRGYNEQFF; CDR3 DNA: TGTGCCAGCAATCGGGGGTACAATGAGCAGTTCTTC
clone size: -; D gene: TRBD2; J gene: TRBJ2-3; V gene: TRBV5-4; CDR3 protein: CASSSGLAEVSTQYF; CDR3 DNA: TGTGCCAGCAGCTCAGGACTAGCGGAAGTGAGTACGCAGTATTTT
clone size: -; D gene: -; J gene: TRBJ2-7; V gene: TRBV7-2; CDR3 protein: CASSPSVVSSYEQYF; CDR3 DNA: TGTGCCAGCAGCCCCTCGGTGGTCTCTTCCTACGAGCAGTACTTC
clone size: -; D gene: -; J gene: TRBJ1-1; V gene: TRBV9; CDR3 protein: CASSKAGSQGNTEAFF; CDR3 DNA: TGTGCCAGCAGCAAAGCGGGGTCACAGGGGAACACTGAAGCTTTCTTT
clone size: -; D gene: TRBD2; J gene: TRBJ2-7; V gene: TRBV6-5; CDR3 protein: CASRPLGGRVEQYF; CDR3 DNA: TGTGCCAGCAGGCCGCTAGGCGGGAGAGTCGAGCAGTACTTC
clone size: -; D gene: TRBD1; J gene: TRBJ2-5; V gene: TRBV3-1/TRBV3-2; CDR3 protein: CASSQTDRETQYF; CDR3 DNA: TGTGCCAGCAGCCAAACGGACAGGGAGACCCAGTACTTC
clone size: -; D gene: -; J gene: TRBJ1-1; V gene: TRBV6-5; CDR3 protein: CASSPRVFGTEAFF; CDR3 DNA: TGTGCCAGCAGTCCGAGGGTGTTTGGGACTGAAGCTTTCTTT
clone size: many; D gene: -; J gene: TRBJ1-2; V gene: TRBV30; CDR3 protein: CAWKGEDYGYTF; CDR3 DNA: TGTGCCTGGAAGGGGGAGGACTATGGCTACACCTTC
clone size: -; D gene: TRBD1; J gene: TRBJ2-5; V gene: TRBV19; CDR3 protein: CASSVTGWPETQYF; CDR3 DNA: TGTGCCAGTAGCGTGACAGGGTGGCCAGAGACCCAGTACTTC
clone size: -; D gene: -; J gene: TRBJ1-2; V gene: TRBV4-1; CDR3 protein: CASSQDRWEPHYGYTF; CDR3 DNA: TGCGCCAGCAGCCAAGATCGTTGGGAGCCCCACTATGGCTACACCTTC
clone size: once; D gene: TRBD1; J gene: TRBJ1-1; V gene: TRBV19; CDR3 protein: CASSRDRYTEAFF; CDR3 DNA: TGTGCCAGTAGTCGGGACAGGTACACTGAAGCTTTCTTT
clone size: once; D gene: -; J gene: TRBJ2-7; V gene: TRBV19; CDR3 protein: CASRDFFQQYF; CDR3 DNA: TGTGCCAGCCGGGACTTTTTCCAGCAGTACTTC
clone size: -; D gene: -; J gene: TRBJ2-1; V gene: TRBV5-1; CDR3 protein: CASSFAAGGREQFF; CDR3 DNA: TGCGCCAGCAGCTTCGCAGCTGGGGGCAGGGAGCAGTTCTTC
clone size: -; D gene: TRBD2; J gene: TRBJ2-1; V gene: TRBV4-2; CDR3 protein: CASSQDLGRSGRGNEQFF; CDR3 DNA: TGTGCCAGCAGCCAAGATCTTGGGAGGAGCGGGAGAGGGAATGAGCAGTTCTTC
clone size: -; D gene: TRBD1; J gene: TRBJ2-7; V gene: TRBV2; CDR3 protein: CASTPRTGGSYEQYF; CDR3 DNA: TGTGCCAGCACCCCACGGACAGGGGGCTCCTACGAGCAGTACTTC
clone size: -; D gene: -; J gene: TRBJ2-1; V gene: TRBV7-2; CDR3 protein: CASSLGPFSEQFF; CDR3 DNA: TGTGCCAGCAGCCTGGGACCGTTCAGTGAGCAGTTCTTC
clone size: -; D gene: TRBD1; J gene: TRBJ1-1; V gene: TRBV2; CDR3 protein: CASRRTGNTEAFF; CDR3 DNA: TGTGCCAGCAGACGGACAGGGAACACTGAAGCTTTCTTT
clone size: -; D gene: -; J gene: TRBJ1-5; V gene: TRBV27; CDR3 protein: CASSLSGSYSNQPQHF; CDR3 DNA: TGTGCCAGCAGTTTATCAGGGTCTTATAGCAATCAGCCCCAGCATTTT
clone size: once; D gene: TRBD1; J gene: TRBJ1-3; V gene: TRBV4-3; CDR3 protein: CASSPTGNSGNTIYF; CDR3 DNA: TGCGCCAGCAGCCCGACAGGGAACTCTGGAAACACCATATATTTT
clone size: -; D gene: -; J gene: TRBJ2-7; V gene: TRBV4-2; CDR3 protein: CASSWTDSYEQYF; CDR3 DNA: TGTGCCAGCAGCTGGACGGACTCCTACGAGCAGTACTTC
clone size: -; D gene: -; J gene: TRBJ2-3; V gene: TRBV30; CDR3 protein: CAWSVGDSGSTDTQYF; CDR3 DNA: TGTGCCTGGAGTGTAGGAGACAGCGGGAGCACAGATACGCAGTATTTT